This T cell receptor beta chain was captured by sequencing in a study of OX40 agonist ivuxolimab in advanced cancers. Study as a whole: Patients receiving dose escalation had hepatocellular carcinoma, melanoma, renal cell or head and neck cancer. From about 20 to 79 years was the age range, with a mean of around 54 years, and around 83% were male. The eligibility criteria allowed prior anti-PD-1, anti-PD-L1 or anti-CTLA-4 therapy, and 30% to 45% had some.

This CDR3 is built from 15 residues. V shed 2 bases and J shed 4 bases, with 14 bases lying between them. The V gene's germline CDR1 is MNHEY and CDR2 SVGAGI. Exclusion applied to patients with autoimmune disease history or systemic immunosuppression. Measured with immunoSEQ multiplex PCR; TCRdb has only the in-frame clones, and not every one. The sample yields approximately 82,000 clones, 85% to 90% seen once. The rearrangement uses TRBV6-5 and TRBJ1-2; possible D gene TRBD1, 6 bases. The starting material was CD4+ or CD8+ T cells sorted from blood, obtained in a trial of the OX40 agonist ivuxolimab. This TCR was recovered from an adult with an advanced solid tumor such as melanoma, head and neck, liver or kidney cancer. CDR3 amino acids: CASSYVGGIGYGYTF. Written as DNA, the CDR3 is TGTGCCAGCAGTTACGTAGGGGGTATCGGCTATGGCTACACCTTC.